This TCR beta chain stems from a study of STAT5B mutations in CD4+ large granular lymphocyte leukemia. Study outcomes and limitations: Higher CD4+ than CD8+ T-LGLL clonality might reflect small sample size. Top patient clones used TRBV06 genes more often: 8/27 versus 2/35 in controls.

The assay was run at survey level. Only in-frame clones appear in the TCRdb table, and some are missing; sequencing was by immunoSEQ multiplex PCR. The sample yields about 29,000 clones, about three quarters seen once. From germline, CDR1 is SQVTM and CDR2 ANQGSEA. This CDR3 has 15 amino acids. After removal of 7 bases from V and 4 bases from J, the junction contained 14 bases not matched to a gene. Controls came from buffy coats of healthy blood donors. This clone was observed a handful of times. The antigen remains undetermined. The source of this sequence is a human donor in good health. Specimen: CD4+ T cells from blood buffy coats. This chain uses TRBV29-1 with TRBJ1-2, with 8 bases lining up with TRBD1. CDR3 sequence (DNA): TGCAGCGCCATGGACAGGGAATATAAATCCTATGGCTACACCTTC. The encoded protein is CSAMDREYKSYGYTF. Complete variable domain (other parts from reference TRBV29-1 and TRBJ1-2): SAVISQKPSRDICQRGTSLTIQCQVDSQVTMMFWYRQQPGQSLTLIATANQGSEATYESGFVIDKFPISRPNLTFSTLTVSNMSPEDSSIYLCSAMDREYKSYGYTFGSGTRLTVV.